These 29 T cell receptor beta chains were sequenced from one sample in a study of blood T cell repertoires in COVID-19 (dated by TCRdb to the early 2020s). Libraries came from the immunoSEQ multiplex PCR assay. TCRdb retrieved this table from immuneACCESS and kept in-frame rearrangements only. Not all clones are present; in checked studies, unresolved V genes account for under half, and no reason is known for the remainder. The table for this sample lists roughly 230,000 clones; more than 65% of them were counted only once. The ten most abundant clones make up roughly 3.1% of the sample. Sequencing was done on a sample of PBMCs or T cells enriched from blood (not recorded which). These receptors were taken from a man aged 50 to 60 who had recovered from COVID-19.

The rearrangement uses TRBV10-3 and TRBJ1-3, with D perhaps matching TRBD1 (5 bases). V was clipped by 5 bases and J by 2 bases, with 13 bases between them. The germline V gene has CDR1 ENHRY and CDR2 SYGVKD. The CDR3 has 15 residues. The CDR3 DNA follows: TGTGCCATCAGTTCGGGCAGGGAAGCTGGAAACACCATATATTTT. As protein: CAISSGREAGNTIYF.

The chain combines TRBV7-8 with TRBJ1-4, with D unclear. V lost 3 bases, J lost 7 bases, and 6 bases lay in between. The germline gives CDR1 SGHVS, CDR2 FQNEAQ. This CDR3 is built from 12 residues. The CDR3 reads CASSFRSEKLFF. The CDR3, as DNA: TGTGCCAGCAGCTTCAGAAGTGAAAAACTGTTTTTT.

This chain uses TRBV19 with TRBJ1-1; D is unclear. Germline values: CDR1 LNHDA, CDR2 SQIVND (reference sequence). There are 14 residues in the CDR3. Trimming left V 7 bases short and J 0 bases short, with 12 bases between. The CDR3 DNA reads TGTGCCAGTACCCTTTCGGTGGTGAACACTGAAGCTTTCTTT. Translating gives CASTLSVVNTEAFF.

The chain recombines TRBV5-4 with TRBJ2-2; D not resolved. The CDR3 covers 16 residues. CDR1 SGHNT and CDR2 YYREEE come from the germline V gene (reference sequence). The ends were cut back, 4 bases at V and 6 bases at J, with 19 bases in the middle. This CDR3 is CASSLESPYAAGELFF. CDR3 in DNA: TGTGCCAGCAGCCTAGAATCCCCTTATGCAGCCGGGGAGCTGTTTTTT.

The chain has TRBV11-2 and TRBJ2-7; 7 bases are shared with TRBD2. The CDR3 consists of 15 residues. The trim removed 3 bases at V and 7 bases at J, leaving 12 bases unmatched. Germline loops: CDR1 SGHAT, CDR2 FQNNGV. CDR3 nucleotides: TGTGCCAGCAGCTTGGTATTAAGCGGGGTGATGGAGCAGTACTTC. Protein: CASSLVLSGVMEQYF. The full variable domain, its missing parts supplied by reference TRBV11-2 and TRBJ2-7, is EAGVAQSPRYKIIEKRQSVAFWCNPISGHATLYWYQQILGQGPKLLIQFQNNGVVDDSQLPKDRFSAERLKGVDSTLKIQPAKLEDSAVYLCASSLVLSGVMEQYFGPGTRLTVT.

In its sample, this clone was seen a few times. Other DNA sequences of this sample code for an identical CDR3. CDR3 DNA: TGTGCCAGCTCGTCGGGGGTGAACACTGAAGCTTTCTTT. Translation gives CASSSGVNTEAFF. The chain joins TRBV18 to TRBJ1-1; possible D gene TRBD1, 5 bases. V dropped 6 bases and J dropped 0 bases, with 8 bases sitting between them. The CDR3 length is 13 residues. Germline CDR1 is KGHSH and CDR2 is LQKENI.

The chain combines TRBV28 with TRBJ2-7; TRBD1 aligns across 11 bases. The CDR3 is 14 amino acids. Germline V gives CDR1 MDHEN, CDR2 SYDVKM. V shed 6 bases, J shed 7 bases, and the junction held 8 bases outside the gene matches. CDR3 sequence: CASSQDRGPGEQYF. The CDR3 nucleotides read TGTGCCAGCAGCCAGGACAGGGGGCCGGGGGAGCAGTACTTC.

The rearrangement links TRBV9 to TRBJ2-7; TRBD2 might be the D (6 bases). CDR3 length equals 15 residues. Between the trimmed V and J ends, which lost 0 bases and 3 bases, there was a span of 13 bases. The germline CDR1 and CDR2 sequences are SGDLS and YYNGEE. This CDR3 is CASSVGAGRFYEQYF. The CDR3 DNA follows: TGTGCCAGCAGCGTAGGTGCGGGACGCTTCTACGAGCAGTACTTC.

The chain uses TRBV7-8 and TRBJ2-7, with 10 bases aligning to TRBD1. The CDR3 runs to 16 residues. The germline V gene encodes CDR1 SGHVS and CDR2 FQNEAQ. With V trimmed by 4 bases and J by 3 bases, 9 bases remained unmatched. CDR3: CASSSRRDRGYYEQYF. The CDR3 DNA sequence: TGTGCCAGCAGCTCGCGGCGGGACAGGGGATACTACGAGCAGTACTTC.

V gene TRBV5-1 combines with J gene TRBJ2-1; 12 bases fit TRBD2. The CDR3 totals 18 residues. Looked up from germline, CDR1 is SGHRS and CDR2 is YFSETQ. The ends lost 0 bases at V and 4 bases at J; junction bases unmatched: 8. This chain's CDR3 is CASSLAGLAGTIYNEQFF. CDR3 bases: TGCGCCAGCAGCTTGGCTGGACTAGCGGGGACTATTTACAATGAGCAGTTCTTC. The full variable domain, in which reference TRBV5-1 and TRBJ2-1 provide the parts outside the CDR3, is KAGVTQTPRYLIKTRGQQVTLSCSPISGHRSVSWYQQTPGQGLQFLFEYFSETQRNKGNFPGRFSGRQFSNSRSEMNVSTLELGDSALYLCASSLAGLAGTIYNEQFFGPGTRLTVL.

The chain joins TRBV6-5 to TRBJ1-6; a weak D match, TRBD1 (6 bases). Germline assignment: CDR1 MNHEY and CDR2 SVGAGI. V was cut by 5 bases and J by 7 bases, with 15 bases left in between. The CDR3 contains 15 residues. The CDR3 loop is CASSQTRQENSPLHF. CDR3 sequence (DNA): TGTGCCAGCAGTCAGACCCGACAGGAAAATTCACCCCTCCACTTT.

The V call is TRBV7-3, the J call TRBJ2-1; 7 bases agree with TRBD2. Germline V lookup: CDR1 SGHTA, CDR2 FQGTGA. V dropped 3 bases and J dropped 5; count of bases not matched to a gene: 7. The CDR3 runs 15 residues. CDR3 in DNA: TGTGCCAGCAGCTTTGGAGTAGCGGGCAACAATGAGCAGTTCTTC. This encodes CASSFGVAGNNEQFF.

The chain couples TRBV28 to TRBJ1-2; a possible D gene is TRBD1 (5 bases). Germline CDR1 and CDR2: MDHEN and SYDVKM. The CDR3 loop spans 13 amino acids. V dropped 6 bases and J dropped 4 bases, with 12 bases sitting between them. The chain's CDR3 is CASSVRQPYGYTF. The DNA of the CDR3 is TGTGCCAGCAGCGTCAGACAGCCCTATGGCTACACCTTC.

The chain recombines TRBV18 with TRBJ2-3; 10 positions match TRBD1. Losses at the gene ends were 6 bases for V and 5 bases for J; bases not matched to a gene: 5. The CDR3 loop spans 14 amino acids. CDR1 KGHSH and CDR2 LQKENI come from the germline V gene. The CDR3 nucleotides read TGTGCCAGCTCTCCGGACAGGGGGATAGATACGCAGTATTTT. Translating gives CASSPDRGIDTQYF.

This clone showed up many times. The chain carries TRBV10-3 and TRBJ1-6; 8 nucleotides line up with TRBD1. This CDR3 comprises 13 residues. V gave up 6 bases and J gave up 13 bases; unmatched junction bases: 8. Per germline, CDR1 ENHRY and CDR2 SYGVKD. The CDR3 spells CAIRDDRGLPLHF. The CDR3 DNA reads as TGTGCCATCAGGGATGACAGGGGCCTCCCCCTCCACTTT.

This rearrangement joins TRBV7-6 to TRBJ1-2; 8 bases are a match to TRBD1. CDR1 and CDR2 from the germline V gene are SGHVS and FNYEAQ. This CDR3 spans 15 amino acids. Losses at the gene ends were 4 bases for V and 4 bases for J; bases not matched to a gene: 8. The CDR3 nucleotides are TGTGCCAGCAGCTCTTCCGACAGGGGCCTCTATGGCTACACCTTC. It codes for CASSSSDRGLYGYTF.

The chain joins TRBV5-6 to TRBJ1-4; perhaps TRBD1 as D (5 bases). Germline V gives CDR1 SGHDT, CDR2 YYEEEE. Trimming cost V 0 bases and J 2 bases, with 5 bases left between them. This CDR3 is 14 amino acids long. CDR3 sequence reads: CASSLGQTNEKLFF. CDR3 nucleotide sequence: TGTGCCAGCAGCTTGGGACAGACTAATGAAAAACTGTTTTTT.

This clone has more than one count but fewer than ten. CDR3 sequence: CASGLIGTAYGYTF. The CDR3 nucleotides are TGTGCTAGTGGTTTGATTGGGACAGCCTATGGCTACACCTTC. The genes are TRBV12-5 and TRBJ1-2; 7 bases agree with TRBD1. V trimming: 2 bases; J trimming: 4 bases; junction bases outside the gene matches: 4. The CDR3 consists of 14 residues. Germline CDR1 and CDR2: LGHNT and FRNRAP.

CDR3 nucleotides: TGTGCCAGTAGTACGGCTAGCGGAAGCTCCTACAATGAGCAGTTCTTC. Translation gives CASSTASGSSYNEQFF. The V call is TRBV19, the J call TRBJ2-1; TRBD2 matches at 7 bases. With 4 bases clipped from V and 0 bases from J, the junction kept 6 bases outside the gene matches. The V gene's germline CDR1 is LNHDA and CDR2 SQIVND (reference sequence). The CDR3 is 16 amino acids.

This chain joins TRBV7-2 and TRBJ1-1; D may be TRBD1 (6 bases). The CDR3 extends over 18 amino acids. Between the trimmed V and J ends, which lost 4 bases and 0 bases, there was a span of 21 bases. CDR1 SGHTA and CDR2 FQGNSA come from the germline V gene. This CDR3 is CASSSPLDRTLMNTEAFF. The DNA for the CDR3 is TGTGCCAGCAGCTCGCCTTTGGACAGAACTTTAATGAACACTGAAGCTTTCTTT.

J is TRBJ2-3 and V is TRBV4-3; no firm D call. The CDR3 length is 13 residues. Germline values: CDR1 LGHNA, CDR2 YSLEER. Between the trimmed V and J ends, which lost 4 bases and 5 bases, there was a span of 10 bases. CDR3 nucleotides: TGCGCCAGCAGCCCCCCCGGGTTAGATACGCAGTATTTT. Protein: CASSPPGLDTQYF.

This chain connects TRBV5-6 to TRBJ2-5, with D perhaps matching TRBD1 (6 bases). Trimming took 1 base from V and 4 from J, leaving 8 bases between them. The CDR3 has 13 residues. Germline V gives CDR1 SGHDT, CDR2 YYEEEE. Here the CDR3 DNA reads TGTGCCAGCAGCTTGAGACAGGCAGAGACCCAGTACTTC. Amino acids: CASSLRQAETQYF.

The chain recombines TRBV28 with TRBJ2-2; 9 bases fit TRBD1. The CDR3 has 15 residues. In germline, CDR1 is MDHEN, CDR2 SYDVKM. Trimming removed 3 bases from V and 6 bases from J; junction bases left unmatched: 5. For the CDR3, the DNA is TGTGCCAGCAGTTTGAACAGGGGGCGAGCCGGGGAGCTGTTTTTT. Encoded protein: CASSLNRGRAGELFF. The full variable domain, its missing parts supplied by reference TRBV28 and TRBJ2-2, is DVKVTQSSRYLVKRTGEKVFLECVQDMDHENMFWYRQDPGLGLRLIYFSYDVKMKEKGDIPEGYSVSREKKERFSLILESASTNQTSMYLCASSLNRGRAGELFFGEGSRLTVL.

This clone was recorded once. This chain uses TRBV9 with TRBJ2-2, with a weak D call TRBD1 (6 bases). The CDR3 loop spans 14 amino acids. The germline V gene encodes CDR1 SGDLS and CDR2 YYNGEE. Trimming pared 3 bases from V and 5 bases from J, leaving 11 bases between. Here the CDR3 DNA reads TGTGCCAGCAGCGCCACAGGGCGGACCGGGGAGCTGTTTTTT. It is translated as CASSATGRTGELFF.

The rearrangement links TRBV7-9 to TRBJ1-1; possibly TRBD1 for D (5 bases). CDR3 length: 16 residues. CDR1 SEHNR and CDR2 FQNEAQ come from the germline V gene (reference sequence). V shed 9 bases and J shed 2 bases, with 22 bases lying between them. The DNA for the CDR3 is TGTGCCAGTACCCCCAACCTGCAGGGATATAACACTGAAGCTTTCTTT. It translates to CASTPNLQGYNTEAFF.

CDR3 in DNA: TGTGCCACCAGCGCAAGCAAAGGGAGAGGGCCCCCGGGCTATGGCTACACCTTC. Residues: CATSASKGRGPPGYGYTF. The rearrangement uses TRBV15 and TRBJ1-2; D call uncertain. Germline assignment: CDR1 LNHNV and CDR2 YYDKDF (reference sequence). The ends were cut back, 5 bases at V and 4 bases at J, with 26 bases in the middle. This CDR3 region has 18 residues.

This chain joins TRBV3-1 (or the pseudogene TRBV3-2) and TRBJ2-5; the D is unclear. CDR1 is LGHDT, CDR2 YNNKEL, per germline (reference sequence). The CDR3 has 14 residues. V gave up 0 bases and J gave up 5 bases, with 10 bases separating them. The CDR3: CASSQDRPRETQYF. CDR3 in DNA: TGTGCCAGCAGCCAAGATCGCCCGAGGGAGACCCAGTACTTC.

This clone was counted between two and nine times. The CDR3 reads CASSSFGDRVYGYTF. The CDR3 bases are TGTGCCAGCAGCTCCTTCGGGGACAGGGTGTATGGCTACACCTTC. The V and J genes are TRBV5-6 and TRBJ1-2; 9 bases map to TRBD1. Trimming cost V 3 bases and J 5 bases; bases outside gene matches: 8. CDR3 length: 15 amino acids. From germline, CDR1 is SGHDT and CDR2 YYEEEE.

This sequence joins TRBV2 and TRBJ1-1, with no clear D. Germline loops: CDR1 SNHLY, CDR2 FYNNEI. The V gene lost 8 bases and the J gene lost 0 bases, with 10 bases spanning the gap. The CDR3 covers 13 residues. The CDR3 loop reads CASLRIMNTEAFF. CDR3 nucleotide sequence: TGTGCCAGCCTGAGGATAATGAACACTGAAGCTTTCTTT.